This T cell receptor beta chain emerged from a study of blood T cell repertoires in COVID-19. Study-wide context: Samples representing acute and convalescent COVID-19 were sourced from the United States, Italy and Spain. In each case, the material was cDNA or gDNA derived from T cells, B-cell-depleted T cells, or PBMCs.

CDR1 SGHNT and CDR2 YYREEE come from the germline V gene (reference sequence). This CDR3 region has 13 residues. With 5 bases clipped from V and 4 bases from J, the junction kept 4 bases outside the gene matches. In the authors' workflow: Amplified reference gene primers provided the basis for estimating nucleated cell counts. Produced via immunoSEQ multiplex PCR; TCRdb's table is partial and in-frame only. That table supplies the V and J calls and clone size; D and trimming were determined from the DNA. The sample lists roughly 230,000 clones; about 88% were seen once. This chain uses TRBV5-4 with TRBJ1-1, with 8 positions matching TRBD1. This clonotype was sampled from a woman aged 40 to 55 who had recovered from COVID-19. Sequencing was carried out using peripheral blood. This chain's CDR3 is CASRDTGGTEAFF. In DNA, the CDR3 is TGTGCCAGCAGAGACACAGGGGGCACTGAAGCTTTCTTT.